This T cell receptor (beta chain) was recovered during a study of T cells after yellow fever vaccination. The germline CDR1 and CDR2 sequences are DFQATT and SNEGSKA (reference sequence). The CDR3 totals 12 residues. V gave up 5 bases and J gave up 5 bases; unmatched junction bases: 4. A 5'RACE template-switching step, the method used to make TCR cDNA, added a universal primer site and UMIs. MiXCR was run by TCRdb on the 5' RACE reads, yielding one entry per CDR3 protein. Of about 320,000 distinct CDR3 sequences listed, roughly 10% are singletons. The chain couples TRBV20-1 to TRBJ2-7; TRBD2 agrees at 9 bases. The sequencing used CD4+ T cells sorted from PBMCs, collected 45 days after the yellow fever booster vaccination. The clonotype originates from a man aged 18 to 29 who received the YFV17D yellow fever vaccine. The CDR3 protein is CSAGGLANEQYF. In DNA form, the CDR3 reads TGCAGTGCTGGGGGACTAGCAAACGAGCAGTACTTC.